This TCR beta chain was found in a study of T-cell reconstitution after alpha-beta-depleted transplantation in children. The germline CDR1 and CDR2 sequences are MGHDK and SYGVNS. Trimming removed 4 bases from V and 5 bases from J, with 8 bases in between. The CDR3 is 12 amino acids. Unique molecular identifiers were built into the TCRbeta library. In TCRdb, the PCR reads were re-called with MiXCR into one record per CDR3 protein. The sample gives 360,000 or so distinct CDR3 sequences, roughly 21% of which show up once; 3.8% is in the top ten. Here the sequenced sample was PBMCs from the stem cell graft donor, taken from the stem cell graft. This clonotype was obtained from a human donor who donated a stem cell graft to a child with acute myeloid leukemia. J is TRBJ2-5 and V is TRBV25-1, with D possibly TRBD2 on 5 matching bases. The CDR3 is CASSVRVETQYF. The CDR3 region has the DNA TGTGCCAGCAGTGTGCGGGTGGAGACCCAGTACTTC.